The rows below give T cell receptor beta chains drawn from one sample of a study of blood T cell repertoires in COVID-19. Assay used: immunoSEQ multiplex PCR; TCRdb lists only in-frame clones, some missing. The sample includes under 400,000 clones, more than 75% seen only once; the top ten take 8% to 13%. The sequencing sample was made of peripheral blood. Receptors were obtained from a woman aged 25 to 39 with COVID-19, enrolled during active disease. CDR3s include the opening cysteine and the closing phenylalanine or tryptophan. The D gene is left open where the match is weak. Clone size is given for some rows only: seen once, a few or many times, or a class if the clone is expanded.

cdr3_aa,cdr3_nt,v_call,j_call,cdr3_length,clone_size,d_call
CAISPWTGGPENYGYTF,TGTGCCATCAGCCCCTGGACAGGGGGGCCTGAGAACTATGGCTACACCTTC,TRBV10-3,TRBJ1-2,17,-,TRBD1
CAWKHRNTGELFF,TGTGCCTGGAAGCACAGGAACACCGGGGAGCTGTTTTTT,TRBV30,TRBJ2-2,13,-,-
CASRHGTVYGYTF,TGTGCCAGCAGACACGGGACAGTTTATGGCTACACCTTC,TRBV2,TRBJ1-2,13,-,TRBD1
CATSERQGAEAFF,TGTGCCACCAGTGAGCGACAGGGCGCTGAAGCTTTCTTT,TRBV24-1,TRBJ1-1,13,-,TRBD1
CASSQDRTGGWETQYF,TGCGCCAGCAGCCAAGATCGGACAGGGGGATGGGAGACCCAGTACTTC,TRBV4-1,TRBJ2-5,16,-,TRBD1
CAISEGGRLGNIQYF,TGTGCCATCAGTGAGGGGGGCCGTCTCGGAAACATTCAGTACTTC,TRBV10-3,TRBJ2-4,15,-,-
CASTSDMGYTF,TGTGCCAGTACCTCGGACATGGGCTACACCTTC,TRBV19,TRBJ1-2,11,-,-
CASSFARDSPLHF,TGTGCCAGCAGTTTCGCCAGGGATTCACCCCTCCACTTT,TRBV12-3/TRBV12-4,TRBJ1-6,13,-,-
CASSPIREGADTQYF,TGTGCCAGCTCACCGATCCGGGAGGGGGCAGATACGCAGTATTTT,TRBV18,TRBJ2-3,15,-,TRBD2
CASSREWAPWEQYF,TGTGCCAGCAGCCGAGAGTGGGCCCCGTGGGAGCAGTACTTC,TRBV3-1/TRBV3-2,TRBJ2-7,14,-,-
CASSLAAGTAYTGELFF,TGCGCCAGCAGCTTGGCCGCCGGGACAGCCTACACCGGGGAGCTGTTTTTT,TRBV5-1,TRBJ2-2,17,-,TRBD1
CAGGRRANTEAFF,TGTGCCGGAGGTCGACGGGCGAACACTGAAGCTTTCTTT,TRBV6-5,TRBJ1-1,13,-,-
CASTSGGGDEKLFF,TGTGCCAGCACAAGCGGGGGAGGTGATGAAAAACTGTTTTTT,TRBV6-6,TRBJ1-4,14,-,-
CASRQDSKAETQYF,TGTGCCAGCAGGCAGGACTCCAAAGCGGAGACCCAGTACTTC,TRBV5-5,TRBJ2-5,14,-,-
CASSPYGGAGNIQYF,TGCGCCAGCAGCCCCTACGGGGGGGCGGGAAACATTCAGTACTTC,TRBV5-1,TRBJ2-4,15,-,TRBD2
CASSLSPERNEQFF,TGTGCCAGCAGTTTATCGCCTGAGAGAAATGAGCAGTTCTTC,TRBV28,TRBJ2-1,14,-,-
CACSYSGGAGETQYF,TGTGCCTGCAGTTACTCGGGCGGGGCGGGAGAGACCCAGTACTTC,TRBV6-2/TRBV6-3,TRBJ2-5,15,-,-
CASSQDRRVTGNTIYF,TGCGCCAGCAGCCAAGATCGCCGGGTCACTGGAAACACCATATATTTT,TRBV4-3,TRBJ1-3,16,-,-
CASSEENFQETQYF,TGTGCCAGCAGTGAAGAAAACTTTCAAGAGACCCAGTACTTC,TRBV2,TRBJ2-5,14,once,-
CASSPSGSPTSYNEQFF,TGTGCCAGCAGTCCCAGCGGGAGTCCCACCTCCTACAATGAGCAGTTCTTC,TRBV27,TRBJ2-1,17,few,TRBD2
CASSPGGDQPQHF,TGTGCCAGCTCACCCGGAGGGGATCAGCCCCAGCATTTT,TRBV18,TRBJ1-5,13,-,-
CASRDRDYEQYF,TGTGCCAGCAGGGACAGGGACTACGAGCAGTACTTC,TRBV6-6,TRBJ2-7,12,-,TRBD1
CASSSTENYEQYF,TGTGCCAGTAGTTCCACCGAGAACTACGAGCAGTACTTC,TRBV19,TRBJ2-7,13,-,-
CASSGRRFTDTQYF,TGTGCCAGCAGCGGAAGGAGGTTTACAGATACGCAGTATTTT,TRBV9,TRBJ2-3,14,-,-
CASSYNGYGYTF,TGTGCCAGCAGTTACAACGGGTATGGCTACACCTTC,TRBV6-5,TRBJ1-2,12,-,-